This TCR beta chain was profiled in a study of blood T cell repertoires in COVID-19. Method: immunoSEQ multiplex PCR; TCRdb's copy keeps in-frame clones and lacks some. The table lists roughly 200,000 clones, 83% of them singletons. What was sequenced was peripheral blood. The clonotype originates from a woman aged 25-40 years with COVID-19, enrolled during active disease.

CDR3 sequence: CASSSRTGLNTGELFF. The CDR3 DNA sequence: TGTGCCAGCAGCTCCCGGACAGGGTTGAACACCGGGGAGCTGTTTTTT. The chain has TRBV7-6 and TRBJ2-2; 8 bases line up with TRBD1. V was pared by 4 bases and J by 1 base, with 5 bases of the junction left unmatched. The CDR3 spans 16 residues. CDR1 is SGHVS, CDR2 FNYEAQ, per germline.